The subject of this entry is one TCR beta chain. The antigen remains undetermined. The source of the sample is a study of blood T cells in healthy people across ages. General study findings and limits: Versus aged donors, long-lived donors had higher diversity and more naive CD4+ cells.

Germline CDR1 reads SGHVS; CDR2 reads FQNEAQ. The CDR3 spans 14 residues. V shed 2 bases and J shed 0 bases, with 6 bases lying between them. The use of a sample-barcoded 5' primer and a J-beta primer mix characterized a second PCR of about 7 to 12 cycles. Each cDNA molecule carried a tag from a template-switch adaptor that contained 12 random nucleotides. TCRdb recomputed calls from the 5' RACE reads with MiXCR, one row per CDR3 protein. The sample has roughly 800,000 distinct CDR3 sequences; 55% to 75% are singletons. This chain connects TRBV7-8 to TRBJ2-3; D not certain. Sequencing used blood. This TCR came from a man between 25 and 39 years old in good health. The CDR3 DNA is TGTGCCAGCAGCTTAATGACAAGCACAGATACGCAGTATTTT. This sequence encodes CASSLMTSTDTQYF.